Presented here are 20 T cell receptor beta chains from one specimen sequenced in a study of shared T cell receptors in the human thymus. The method was immunoSEQ multiplex PCR; TCRdb's version includes in-frame clones alone and lacks a portion of them. The sample has hundreds of thousands of clones; 70% to 80% are singletons. The same sample was also used in a study of human thymus T cells.

Material: thymocytes. These receptors were taken from a boy younger than two with a congenital heart defect.

The chain is built from TRBV28 and TRBJ2-7; maybe TRBD2 (6 bases). With 2 bases removed from V and 5 bases from J, the gap between germline ends came to 10 bases. The CDR3 runs to 13 residues. CDR1 MDHEN and CDR2 SYDVKM come from the germline V gene. CDR3 sequence: CASSLRGYDEQYF. The CDR3 region has the DNA TGTGCCAGCAGTTTACGGGGGTACGACGAGCAGTACTTC.

V is TRBV27 and J is TRBJ2-6; 7 nucleotides align to TRBD1. The V segment lost 5 bases and the J segment 0 bases; nucleotides outside the gene matches: 19. Per the germline V gene, CDR1 is MNHEY and CDR2 is SMNVEV (reference sequence). The CDR3 is made up of 21 amino acids. CDR3 DNA sequence: TGTGCCAGCAGTGGCCACCCCGATACGGGACAGTTTTCCTCTGGGGCCAACGTCCTGACTTTC. Amino acids: CASSGHPDTGQFSSGANVLTF.

This clone has only one observation. The rearrangement links TRBV29-1 to TRBJ1-2; no definite D call. The length of the CDR3 is 13 residues. CDR1 and CDR2 (germline): SQVTM, ANQGSEA. V was clipped by 0 bases and J by 9 bases, with 14 bases between them. The CDR3 is CSVEELGNTSYTF. The DNA of the CDR3 is TGCAGCGTTGAAGAGCTCGGGAATACGAGCTACACCTTC.

The chain has TRBV13 and TRBJ2-7, with D uncertain. This CDR3 has 14 amino acids. From germline, CDR1 is PRHDT and CDR2 FYEKMQ (reference sequence). The V gene lost 5 bases and the J gene lost 5 bases, with 16 bases spanning the gap. DNA for the CDR3: TGTGCCAGCAGCCCCCCCCTAGTATCCCACGAGCAGTACTTC. It translates to CASSPPLVSHEQYF.

The chain combines TRBV4-2 with TRBJ2-7; weak D call: TRBD2 (6 bases). CDR1 LGHNA and CDR2 YNFKEQ come from the germline V gene. Trimming stripped 3 bases from V and 3 bases from J, with 15 bases between. This CDR3 comprises 15 residues. CDR3 nucleotide sequence: TGTGCCAGCAGCCACAGGTCTAGCGCGATCTACGAGCAGTACTTC. The encoded protein is CASSHRSSAIYEQYF.

Details on this clone: The limits of the CDR3 on the DNA are not certain, so only TCRdb's listed CDR3 is given. The chain carries TRBV21-1 and TRBJ2-7; the table's D call TRBD1 went unverified against the DNA. TRBV21-1 is tagged as a pseudogene. The CDR3 is made up of 16 amino acids, end residues included. The CDR3 is CASSKAVGTGAYEQYF.

This sequence joins TRBV5-6 and TRBJ1-4; D is unresolved. Germline lookup yields CDR1 SGHDT and CDR2 YYEEEE. The CDR3 has 14 amino acids. V lost 2 bases and J lost 7, with 12 bases in between. As DNA, the CDR3 is TGTGCCAGCAGCTTTGTGCAGGTCCGTGAAAAACTGTTTTTT. Translating gives CASSFVQVREKLFF.

This clone was found once. The chain joins TRBV7-9 to TRBJ2-3; D possibly corresponds to TRBD1 (6 bases). Germline V gives CDR1 SEHNR, CDR2 FQNEAQ (reference sequence). CDR3 length: 15 amino acids. V was pared by 3 bases and J by 5 bases, with 15 bases between. The CDR3 loop reads CASSFIQGAIDTQYF. In DNA, the CDR3 is TGTGCCAGCAGCTTCATACAGGGCGCAATAGATACGCAGTATTTT.

The chain combines TRBV9 with TRBJ2-7; 9 bases match TRBD1. V shed 3 bases and J 4 bases; nucleotides not matched to a gene: 8. In germline, CDR1 is SGDLS, CDR2 YYNGEE. This CDR3 contains 15 residues. Written as DNA, the CDR3 is TGTGCCAGCAGCGCACATGGGGACAGGGCGTACGAGCAGTACTTC. Amino acid sequence: CASSAHGDRAYEQYF.

V is TRBV28 and J is TRBJ2-1, with D possibly TRBD2 on 6 matching bases. The germline V and J ends were trimmed by 7 bases and 2 bases, with 15 bases remaining between them. The CDR3 contains 15 residues. Germline V gene sequence: CDR1 MDHEN, CDR2 SYDVKM. CDR3 residues: CASNHRGNPYNEQFF. For the CDR3, the DNA is TGTGCCAGCAATCACCGGGGGAACCCCTACAATGAGCAGTTCTTC.

The gene calls are TRBV18 and TRBJ2-2; D not resolved. The CDR3 has 14 residues. V was trimmed by 4 bases and J by 3 bases, leaving 9 bases between them. Germline CDR1 and CDR2: KGHSH and LQKENI. CDR3 DNA sequence: TGTGCCAGCTCACATCCTAGAGACACCGGGGAGCTGTTTTTT. The encoded protein is CASSHPRDTGELFF.

The chain employs TRBV27 and TRBJ2-5; unclear D gene. The CDR3 has 11 amino acids. Germline V gene sequence: CDR1 MNHEY, CDR2 SMNVEV (reference sequence). Deletions cut 11 bases from V and 5 bases from J, with 12 bases between. CDR3 bases: TGTGCCTCTCGGGTAAAGGAGACCCAGTACTTC. Protein: CASRVKETQYF.

The V gene is TRBV4-3, the J gene TRBJ2-1; TRBD1 agrees at 8 bases. Losses at the gene ends were 2 bases for V and 3 bases for J; bases not matched to a gene: 9. This CDR3 contains 17 residues. In germline, CDR1 is LGHNA, CDR2 YSLEER. CDR3 loop: CASSQFLDRGVYNEQFF. The CDR3 region has the DNA TGCGCCAGCAGCCAATTCCTCGACAGGGGAGTCTACAATGAGCAGTTCTTC.

The sample holds one count of this clone. The chain links TRBV9 to TRBJ2-2; 7 bases match TRBD2. Germline assignment: CDR1 SGDLS and CDR2 YYNGEE. V lost 4 bases to trimming and J lost 5 bases; unmatched junction nucleotides: 11. There are 16 residues in the CDR3. CDR3 region: CASSPWEGIRTGELFF. CDR3 DNA: TGTGCCAGCAGCCCCTGGGAGGGGATTAGGACCGGGGAGCTGTTTTTT.

The V call is TRBV2, the J call TRBJ1-2, with TRBD1 matching over 8 bases. Germline V gene lookup returns CDR1 SNHLY and CDR2 FYNNEI. J gave up 4 bases and V 3 bases, and 4 bases lay outside the gene matches. This CDR3 is built from 14 residues. The CDR3 sequence is CASSDPDRVYGYTF. CDR3 nucleotide sequence: TGTGCCAGCAGTGACCCGGACAGGGTCTATGGCTACACCTTC.

V is TRBV2 and J is TRBJ1-5, with D tentatively TRBD1 (5 bases). Germline CDR1 reads SNHLY; CDR2 reads FYNNEI. The CDR3 runs 15 residues. Trimming pared 2 bases from V and 6 bases from J, leaving 14 bases between. The CDR3 reads CASSEKGQVSQPQHF. DNA of the CDR3: TGTGCCAGCAGTGAAAAGGGGCAGGTGAGTCAGCCCCAGCATTTT.

The gene calls are TRBV19 and TRBJ1-5; a possible D gene is TRBD1 (6 bases). CDR3 length equals 13 residues. Germline-derived CDR1 and CDR2 are LNHDA and SQIVND (reference sequence). V lost 3 bases and J 5 bases, leaving 8 bases between the germline ends. In DNA, the CDR3 is TGTGCCAGTAGTATGGGGACATATCAGCCCCAGCATTTT. Translating gives CASSMGTYQPQHF.

DNA of the CDR3: TGTGCCAGCAGCTTAATCAGGGGATTCGAGGGAGAGACCCAGTACTTC. It yields the protein CASSLIRGFEGETQYF. The chain joins TRBV7-2 to TRBJ2-5, with D tentatively TRBD1 (6 bases). The CDR3 sequence is 16 residues long. Germline lookup yields CDR1 SGHTA and CDR2 FQGNSA. V gave up 2 bases and J gave up 4 bases, with 17 bases separating them. Drawing the rest from reference TRBV7-2 and TRBJ2-5, the complete variable domain is GAGVSQSPSNKVTEKGKDVELRCDPISGHTALYWYRQSLGQGLEFLIYFQGNSAPDKSGLPSDRFSAERTGGSVSTLTIQRTQQEDSAVYLCASSLIRGFEGETQYFGPGTRLLVL.

The chain uses TRBV11-2 and TRBJ2-5, with a weak D call TRBD1 (5 bases). The germline V and J ends were trimmed by 1 base and 4 bases, with 13 bases remaining between them. The CDR3 consists of 15 residues. Germline assignment: CDR1 SGHAT and CDR2 FQNNGV. The CDR3 nucleotides are TGTGCCAGCAGCTTAGTTGGGCAGGGCGGAGAGACCCAGTACTTC. Translated: CASSLVGQGGETQYF.

The rearrangement uses TRBV6-1 and TRBJ1-1; unclear D gene. V was clipped by 3 bases and J by 3 bases, with 14 bases between them. The CDR3 sequence is 15 residues long. Germline V lookup: CDR1 MNHNS, CDR2 SASEGT. DNA for the CDR3: TGTGCCAGCAGTGACTTTGCGGGGTCGGACACTGAAGCTTTCTTT. This sequence encodes CASSDFAGSDTEAFF.